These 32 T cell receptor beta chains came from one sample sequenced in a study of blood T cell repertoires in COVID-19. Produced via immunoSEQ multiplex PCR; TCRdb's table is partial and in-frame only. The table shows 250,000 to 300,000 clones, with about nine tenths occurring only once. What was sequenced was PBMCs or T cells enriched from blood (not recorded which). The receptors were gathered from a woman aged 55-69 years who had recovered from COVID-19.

DNA for the CDR3: TGTGCCAGCAGCTCTCGGGTAGCGGGGTCGACAGATACGCAGTATTTT. Amino acid sequence: CASSSRVAGSTDTQYF. The J gene is TRBJ2-3, the V gene TRBV14; 8 bases map to TRBD2. With 5 bases clipped from V and 3 bases from J, the junction kept 10 bases outside the gene matches. The CDR3 length is 16 residues. Per the germline V gene, CDR1 is SGHDN and CDR2 is FVKESK.

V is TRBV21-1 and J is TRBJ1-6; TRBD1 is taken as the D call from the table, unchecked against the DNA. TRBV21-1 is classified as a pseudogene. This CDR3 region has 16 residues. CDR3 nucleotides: TGTGCCAGCAGCAAGATTAGGAACAGGAATAATTCACCCCTCCACTTT. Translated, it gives CASSKIRNRNNSPLHF.

The CDR3 sequence: CASSNDRTYEQYF. CDR3 bases: TGTGCCAGCTCAAATGACAGGACCTACGAGCAGTACTTC. The V and J genes are TRBV18 and TRBJ2-7, with D possibly TRBD1 on 6 matching bases. V shed 5 bases and J shed 2 bases, with 10 bases lying between them. This CDR3 is 13 amino acids long. Germline lookup yields CDR1 KGHSH and CDR2 LQKENI.

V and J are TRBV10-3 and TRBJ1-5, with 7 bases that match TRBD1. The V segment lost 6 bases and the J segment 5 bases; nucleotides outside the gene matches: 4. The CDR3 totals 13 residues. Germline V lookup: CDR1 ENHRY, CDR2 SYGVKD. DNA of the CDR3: TGTGCCATCAGGAGTACAGGGGATCAGCCCCAGCATTTT. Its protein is CAIRSTGDQPQHF.

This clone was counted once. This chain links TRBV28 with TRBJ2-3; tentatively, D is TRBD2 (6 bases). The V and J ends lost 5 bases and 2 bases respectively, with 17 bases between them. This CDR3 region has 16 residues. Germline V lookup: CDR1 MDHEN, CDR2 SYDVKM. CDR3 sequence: CASSPPGGINTDTQYF. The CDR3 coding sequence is TGTGCCAGCAGTCCCCCTGGCGGGATCAACACAGATACGCAGTATTTT.

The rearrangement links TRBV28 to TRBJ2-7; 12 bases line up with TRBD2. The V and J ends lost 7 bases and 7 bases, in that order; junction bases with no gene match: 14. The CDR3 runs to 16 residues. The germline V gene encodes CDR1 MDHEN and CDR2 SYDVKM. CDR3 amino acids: CASTSAPELAGGEQYF. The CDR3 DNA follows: TGTGCCAGCACTTCCGCGCCGGAACTAGCGGGAGGTGAGCAGTACTTC.

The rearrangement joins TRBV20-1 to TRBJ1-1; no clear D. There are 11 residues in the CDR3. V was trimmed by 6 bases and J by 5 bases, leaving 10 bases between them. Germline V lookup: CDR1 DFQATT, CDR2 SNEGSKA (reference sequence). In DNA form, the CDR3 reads TGCAGTGCACCCGGGGAGACTGAAGCTTTCTTT. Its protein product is CSAPGETEAFF.

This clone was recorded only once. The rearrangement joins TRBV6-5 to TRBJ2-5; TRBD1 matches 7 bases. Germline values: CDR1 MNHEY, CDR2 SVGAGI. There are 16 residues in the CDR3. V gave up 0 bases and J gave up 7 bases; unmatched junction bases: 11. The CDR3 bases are TGTGCCAGCAGTTACTCGAACAACAGGGGATTGGCGACCCAGTACTTC. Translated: CASSYSNNRGLATQYF.

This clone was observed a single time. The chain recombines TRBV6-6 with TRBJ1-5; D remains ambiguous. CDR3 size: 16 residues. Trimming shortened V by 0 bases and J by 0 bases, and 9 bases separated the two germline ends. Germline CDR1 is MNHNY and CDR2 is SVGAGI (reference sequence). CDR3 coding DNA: TGTGCCAGCAGTTACTCGAGAGGGAATAGCAATCAGCCCCAGCATTTT. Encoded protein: CASSYSRGNSNQPQHF.

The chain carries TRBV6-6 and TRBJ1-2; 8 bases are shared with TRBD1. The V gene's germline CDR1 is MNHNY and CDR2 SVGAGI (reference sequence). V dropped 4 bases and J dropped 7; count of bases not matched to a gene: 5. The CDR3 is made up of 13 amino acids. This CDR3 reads CASSSGGAGGYTF. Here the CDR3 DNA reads TGTGCCAGCAGTTCAGGGGGCGCGGGTGGCTACACCTTC.

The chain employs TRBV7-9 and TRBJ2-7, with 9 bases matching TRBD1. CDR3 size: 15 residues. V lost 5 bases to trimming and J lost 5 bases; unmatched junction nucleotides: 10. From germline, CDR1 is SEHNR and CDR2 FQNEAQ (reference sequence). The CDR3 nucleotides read TGTGCCAGCAGCCCTCCGGGACAGGGATCCAACGAGCAGTACTTC. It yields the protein CASSPPGQGSNEQYF.

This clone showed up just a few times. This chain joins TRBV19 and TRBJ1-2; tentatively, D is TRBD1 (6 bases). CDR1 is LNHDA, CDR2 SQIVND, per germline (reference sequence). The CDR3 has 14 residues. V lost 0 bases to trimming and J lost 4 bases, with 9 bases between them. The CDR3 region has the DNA TGTGCCAGTAGTATAGACCGGGACACCTATGGCTACACCTTC. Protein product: CASSIDRDTYGYTF.

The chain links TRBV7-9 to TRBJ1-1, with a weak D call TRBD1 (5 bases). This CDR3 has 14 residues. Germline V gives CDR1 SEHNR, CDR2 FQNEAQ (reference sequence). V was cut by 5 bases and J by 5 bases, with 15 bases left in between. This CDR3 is CASSPQGGRTEAFF. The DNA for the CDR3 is TGTGCCAGCAGCCCCCAGGGTGGTAGGACTGAAGCTTTCTTT.

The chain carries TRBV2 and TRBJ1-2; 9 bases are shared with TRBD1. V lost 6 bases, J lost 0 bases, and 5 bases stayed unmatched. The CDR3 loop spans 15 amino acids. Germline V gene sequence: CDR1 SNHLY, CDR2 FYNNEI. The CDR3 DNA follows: TGTGCCAGCAGCCCTAACAGGGGGCCTAACTATGGCTACACCTTC. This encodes CASSPNRGPNYGYTF.

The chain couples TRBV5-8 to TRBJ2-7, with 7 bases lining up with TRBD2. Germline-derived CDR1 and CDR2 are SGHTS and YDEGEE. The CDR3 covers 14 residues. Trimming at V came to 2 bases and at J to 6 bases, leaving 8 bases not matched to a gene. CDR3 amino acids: CASSFRQAGAEQYF. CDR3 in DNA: TGTGCCAGCAGCTTCCGGCAGGCGGGAGCCGAGCAGTACTTC. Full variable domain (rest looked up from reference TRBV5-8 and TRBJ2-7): EAGVTQSPTHLIKTRGQQATLRCSPISGHTSVYWYQQALGLGLQFLLWYDEGEERNRGNFPPRFSGRQFPNYSSELNVNALELEDSALYLCASSFRQAGAEQYFGPGTRLTVT.

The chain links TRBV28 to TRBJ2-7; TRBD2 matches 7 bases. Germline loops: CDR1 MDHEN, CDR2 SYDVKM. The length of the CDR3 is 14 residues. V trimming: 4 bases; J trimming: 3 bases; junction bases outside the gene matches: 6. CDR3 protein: CASSSVAGLYEQYF. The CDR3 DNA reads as TGTGCCAGCAGTTCGGTAGCGGGTCTCTACGAGCAGTACTTC.

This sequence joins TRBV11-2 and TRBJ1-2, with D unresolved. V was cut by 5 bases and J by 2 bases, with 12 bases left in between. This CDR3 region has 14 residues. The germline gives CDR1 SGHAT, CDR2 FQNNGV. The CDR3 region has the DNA TGTGCCAGCAGCCCCCAGGCAGTCAACTATGGCTACACCTTC. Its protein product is CASSPQAVNYGYTF.

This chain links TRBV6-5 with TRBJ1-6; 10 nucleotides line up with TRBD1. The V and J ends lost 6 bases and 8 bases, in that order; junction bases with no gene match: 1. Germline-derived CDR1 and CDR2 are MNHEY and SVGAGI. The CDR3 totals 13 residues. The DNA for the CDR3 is TGTGCCAGCAGCGGGACAGGGGATTCACCCCTCCACTTT. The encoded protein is CASSGTGDSPLHF.

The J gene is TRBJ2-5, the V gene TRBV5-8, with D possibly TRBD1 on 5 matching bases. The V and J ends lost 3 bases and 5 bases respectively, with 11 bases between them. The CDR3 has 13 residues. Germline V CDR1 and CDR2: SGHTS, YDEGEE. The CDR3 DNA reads TGTGCCAGCAGCTGGGGCCAATTCGAGACCCAGTACTTC. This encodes CASSWGQFETQYF. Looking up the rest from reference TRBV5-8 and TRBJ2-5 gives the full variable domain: EAGVTQSPTHLIKTRGQQATLRCSPISGHTSVYWYQQALGLGLQFLLWYDEGEERNRGNFPPRFSGRQFPNYSSELNVNALELEDSALYLCASSWGQFETQYFGPGTRLLVL.

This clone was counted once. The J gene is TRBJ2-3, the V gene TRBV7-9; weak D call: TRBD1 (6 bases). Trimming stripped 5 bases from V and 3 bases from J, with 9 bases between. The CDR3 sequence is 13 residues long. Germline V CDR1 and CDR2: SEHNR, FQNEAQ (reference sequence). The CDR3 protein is CASSNRVTDTQYF. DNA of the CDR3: TGTGCCAGCAGCAACAGGGTAACAGATACGCAGTATTTT.

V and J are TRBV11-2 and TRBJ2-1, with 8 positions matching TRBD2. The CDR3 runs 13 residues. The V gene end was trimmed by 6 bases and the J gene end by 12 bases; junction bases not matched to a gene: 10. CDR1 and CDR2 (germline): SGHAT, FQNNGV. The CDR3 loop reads CASSPGGGPWQFF. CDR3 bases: TGTGCCAGCAGTCCCGGGGGGGGGCCGTGGCAGTTCTTC.

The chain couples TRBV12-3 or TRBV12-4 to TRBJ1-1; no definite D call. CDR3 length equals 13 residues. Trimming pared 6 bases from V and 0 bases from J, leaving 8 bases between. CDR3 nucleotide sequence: TGTGCCAGCAGGATCGAGTTGAACACTGAAGCTTTCTTT. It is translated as CASRIELNTEAFF.

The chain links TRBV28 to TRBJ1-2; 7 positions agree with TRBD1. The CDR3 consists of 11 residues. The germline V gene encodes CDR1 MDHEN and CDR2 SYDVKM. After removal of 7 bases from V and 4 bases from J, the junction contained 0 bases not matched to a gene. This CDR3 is CASTGGYGYTF. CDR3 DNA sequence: TGTGCCAGCACAGGGGGCTATGGCTACACCTTC.

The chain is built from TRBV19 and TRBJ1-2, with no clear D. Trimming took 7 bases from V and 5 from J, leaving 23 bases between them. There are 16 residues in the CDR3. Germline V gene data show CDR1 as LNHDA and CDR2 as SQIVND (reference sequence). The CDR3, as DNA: TGTGCCAGTACCCCAGTAGAAAGCCGAGGTCCTTATGGCTACACCTTC. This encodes CASTPVESRGPYGYTF.

The CDR3 loop is CASTPRGAGGPHHYEQYF. The CDR3 DNA follows: TGTGCCAGCACTCCAAGGGGGGCGGGAGGACCGCACCACTACGAGCAGTACTTC. The chain combines TRBV21-1 with TRBJ2-7; the DNA was not used to check the table's D call, TRBD2. TRBV21-1 is deemed a pseudogene. The CDR3 length is 18 residues.

The CDR3 DNA follows: TGTGCCACCAAAGGGACAAGGAACACCGGGGAGCTGTTTTTT. Encoded protein: CATKGTRNTGELFF. The chain recombines TRBV24-1 with TRBJ2-2, with D possibly TRBD1 on 6 matching bases. The CDR3 runs to 14 residues. Trimming took off 8 bases at V and 1 base at J, with 10 bases between the two ends. Germline loops: CDR1 KGHDR, CDR2 SFDVKD.

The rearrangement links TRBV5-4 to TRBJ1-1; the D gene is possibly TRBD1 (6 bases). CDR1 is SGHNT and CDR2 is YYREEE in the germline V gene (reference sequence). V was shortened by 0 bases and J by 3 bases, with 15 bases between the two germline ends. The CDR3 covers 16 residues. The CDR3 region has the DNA TGTGCCAGCAGCTTGGAGAGGGGGACGGTGTACACTGAAGCTTTCTTT. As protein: CASSLERGTVYTEAFF. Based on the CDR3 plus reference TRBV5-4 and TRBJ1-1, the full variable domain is ETGVTQSPTHLIKTRGQQVTLRCSSQSGHNTVSWYQQALGQGPQFIFQYYREEENGRGNFPPRFSGLQFPNYSSELNVNALELDDSALYLCASSLERGTVYTEAFFGQGTRLTVV.

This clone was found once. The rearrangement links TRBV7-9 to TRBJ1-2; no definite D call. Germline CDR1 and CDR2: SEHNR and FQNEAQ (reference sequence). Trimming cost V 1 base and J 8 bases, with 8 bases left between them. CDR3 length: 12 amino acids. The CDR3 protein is CASSLVDTGYTF. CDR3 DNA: TGTGCCAGCAGCTTAGTAGACACCGGCTACACCTTC.

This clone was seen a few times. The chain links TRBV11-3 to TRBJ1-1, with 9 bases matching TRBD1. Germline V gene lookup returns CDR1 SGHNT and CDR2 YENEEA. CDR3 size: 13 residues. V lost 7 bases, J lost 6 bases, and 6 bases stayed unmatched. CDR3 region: CASNPRDRAEAFF. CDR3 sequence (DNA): TGTGCCAGCAACCCCCGGGACAGGGCTGAAGCTTTCTTT.

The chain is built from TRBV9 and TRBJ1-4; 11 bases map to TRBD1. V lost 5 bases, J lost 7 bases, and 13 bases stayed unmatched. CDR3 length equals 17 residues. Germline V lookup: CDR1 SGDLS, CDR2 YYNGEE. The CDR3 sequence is CASSWTGGSGSGEKLFF. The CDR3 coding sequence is TGTGCCAGCAGTTGGACAGGGGGCTCTGGTTCGGGTGAAAAACTGTTTTTT.

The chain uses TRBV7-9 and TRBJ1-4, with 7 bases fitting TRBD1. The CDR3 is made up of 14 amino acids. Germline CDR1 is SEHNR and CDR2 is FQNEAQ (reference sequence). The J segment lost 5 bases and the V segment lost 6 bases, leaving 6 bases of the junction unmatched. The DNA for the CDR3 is TGTGCCAGCAGTCCCGGGACAGAGAATGAAAAACTGTTTTTT. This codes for CASSPGTENEKLFF.

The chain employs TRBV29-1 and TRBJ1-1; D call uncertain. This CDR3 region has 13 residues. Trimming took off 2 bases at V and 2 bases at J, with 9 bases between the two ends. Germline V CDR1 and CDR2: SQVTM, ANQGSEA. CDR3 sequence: CSVELSQNTEAFF. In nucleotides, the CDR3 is TGCAGCGTTGAACTTAGTCAAAACACTGAAGCTTTCTTT.